These T cell receptor beta chains were read from a single sample in a study of OX40 agonist ivuxolimab in advanced cancers. TCRdb keeps only in-frame clones here, not all; method: immunoSEQ multiplex PCR. The sample has 100,000 to 150,000 clones; over 75% are singletons. Here the sequenced sample was CD4+ or CD8+ T cells sorted from blood, taken in a trial of the OX40 agonist ivuxolimab. These receptor sequences come from an adult with an advanced solid tumor such as melanoma, head and neck, liver or kidney cancer. Both conserved end residues are part of each CDR3. The D gene is left open where the match is weak. The size field is filled for only some rows; it gives once, few, many or a size class.

. . TRBJ2-7 TRBV6-8 CASIRTLYSDEQYF TGTGCCAGCATTCGGACATTGTACTCGGACGAGCAGTACTTC
few . TRBJ2-7 TRBV7-2 CASSLRYEQYF TGTGCCAGCAGCTTAAGATACGAGCAGTACTTC
. . TRBJ1-2 TRBV30 CAWSVLPGASGYTF TGTGCCTGGAGTGTACTTCCAGGGGCTAGCGGCTACACCTTC
. . TRBJ2-5 TRBV5-1 CASSLAARETVETQYF TGCGCCAGCAGCTTGGCTGCGAGGGAGACGGTTGAGACCCAGTACTTC
once . TRBJ1-2 TRBV28 CASEDALHLGYGYTF TGTGCCAGCGAAGATGCCCTCCATCTAGGCTATGGCTACACCTTC
. . TRBJ2-7 TRBV7-2 CASSSRGSYEQYF TGTGCCAGCAGCTCCCGGGGGTCCTACGAGCAGTACTTC
. . TRBJ1-5 TRBV2 CASSENAGSQPQHF TGTGCCAGCAGTGAAAACGCAGGGTCTCAGCCCCAGCATTTT
. TRBD1 TRBJ2-5 TRBV7-6 CASSLGPDRGLETQYF TGTGCCAGCAGCTTAGGCCCGGACAGGGGGCTAGAGACCCAGTACTTC
. TRBD2 TRBJ2-1 TRBV19 CASKDPRLAGGLSYNEQFF TGTGCCAGTAAAGATCCGAGGCTAGCGGGAGGTCTATCCTACAATGAGCAGTTCTTC
once . TRBJ2-1 TRBV6-5 CASSYFQYNEQFF TGTGCCAGCAGTTACTTCCAGTACAATGAGCAGTTCTTC
. . TRBJ2-6 TRBV11-3 CASSSDSFSGANVLTF TGTGCCAGCAGCTCGGACAGTTTCTCTGGGGCCAACGTCCTGACTTTC
. . TRBJ1-2 TRBV27 CASSLVSGQGPNYGYTF TGTGCCAGCAGTTTAGTCTCCGGGCAGGGACCAAACTATGGCTACACCTTC
. . TRBJ2-7 TRBV7-2 CASSVDRGLGGDEQYF TGTGCCAGCAGCGTCGACAGGGGATTAGGGGGGGACGAGCAGTACTTC
. . TRBJ2-1 TRBV7-3 CASSLQDMSYNEQFF TGTGCCAGCAGCTTACAAGATATGTCCTACAATGAGCAGTTCTTC
. . TRBJ1-1 TRBV9 CASRPTDSQAFF TGTGCCAGCAGACCCACGGACAGCCAAGCTTTCTTT
. TRBD1 TRBJ1-2 TRBV19 CASSTYTGDRAYGYTF TGTGCCAGTAGTACCTATACAGGGGACCGAGCTTATGGCTACACCTTC
. . TRBJ2-1 TRBV4-2 CASSQMGGEQFF TGTGCCAGCAGCCAAATGGGGGGTGAGCAGTTCTTC
. TRBD1 TRBJ1-4 TRBV30 CAWGQAEKLFF TGTGCCTGGGGACAGGCGGAAAAACTGTTTTTT
. . TRBJ2-7 TRBV30 CAWVGPEGYEQYF TGTGCCTGGGTGGGACCGGAGGGCTACGAGCAGTACTTC
. . TRBJ2-7 TRBV4-1 CASSRLGDRGYEQYF TGCGCCAGCAGTCGCCTGGGGGACCGGGGCTACGAGCAGTACTTC
. . TRBJ2-5 TRBV30 CAWTSRPGETQYF TGTGCCTGGACCTCACGGCCGGGAGAGACCCAGTACTTC
. TRBD1 TRBJ2-1 TRBV19 CASSRDRRVSEQFF TGTGCCAGTAGCCGGGACAGGAGGGTGAGTGAGCAGTTCTTC
once TRBD2 TRBJ2-1 TRBV7-9 CASSTIAGVMVDEQFF TGTGCCAGCAGCACTATAGCGGGAGTCATGGTCGATGAGCAGTTCTTC
. TRBD2 TRBJ2-2 TRBV9 CASSSHGAGGPLPGELFF TGTGCCAGCAGCTCCCATGGGGCGGGAGGGCCTCTCCCCGGGGAGCTGTTTTTT
. . TRBJ1-3 TRBV6-1 CASSEGQTGNTIYF TGTGCCAGCAGTGAAGGGCAGACTGGAAACACCATATATTTT
. . TRBJ1-5 TRBV19 CASREANQPQHF TGTGCCAGCCGTGAGGCGAATCAGCCCCAGCATTTT
. . TRBJ2-1 TRBV6-6 CAIHEQGNNEQFF TGTGCCATCCACGAGCAGGGGAACAATGAGCAGTTCTTC
. . TRBJ1-3 TRBV7-6 CASSLRFSGNTIYF TGTGCCAGCAGCCTGAGGTTCTCTGGAAACACCATATATTTT
. TRBD1 TRBJ2-7 TRBV28 CASTTSRTGSYEQYF TGTGCCAGCACCACCTCCCGGACAGGCTCCTACGAGCAGTACTTC
. TRBD2 TRBJ2-1 TRBV19 CASSFSGSSNEQFF TGTGCCAGTAGTTTTAGCGGGAGCTCCAATGAGCAGTTCTTC
few . TRBJ1-6 TRBV15 CATSSERGIPSPLHF TGTGCCACCAGCAGCGAAAGGGGTATTCCTTCACCCCTCCACTTT
. TRBD1 TRBJ2-1 TRBV7-7 CASSLAGTGGPPDNEQFF TGTGCTAGCAGCTTAGCCGGGACAGGGGGCCCCCCCGACAATGAGCAGTTCTTC
. . TRBJ1-2 TRBV15 CATSRDARGYTF TGTGCCACCAGCAGAGATGCTCGGGGCTACACCTTC
. . TRBJ1-5 TRBV15 CATSRVREQPQHF TGTGCCACCAGCAGGGTGAGGGAGCAGCCCCAGCATTTT
. . TRBJ2-1 TRBV28 CASIWGSGTYVEQFF TGTGCCAGCATATGGGGTAGCGGCACTTATGTTGAGCAGTTCTTC
. . TRBJ2-7 TRBV28 CASNTYPAGTYEQYF TGTGCCAGCAATACCTACCCGGCGGGGACCTACGAGCAGTACTTC
. . TRBJ1-1 TRBV7-3 CASSLGQPNTEAFF TGTGCCAGCAGCTTGGGGCAGCCGAACACTGAAGCTTTCTTT
. TRBD2 TRBJ2-1 TRBV5-1 CASSLVSGRAYNEQFF TGCGCCAGCAGCTTGGTTAGCGGGAGGGCCTACAATGAGCAGTTCTTC
. TRBD1 TRBJ2-7 TRBV4-3 CASSPRTGGIYEQYF TGCGCCAGCAGCCCCCGGACAGGGGGCATCTACGAGCAGTACTTC
. TRBD1 TRBJ2-7 TRBV18 CASSGTGATYYEQYF TGTGCCAGCTCCGGCACAGGGGCCACTTACTACGAGCAGTACTTC
. . TRBJ2-2 TRBV11-1 CASRQGGNTGELFF TGTGCCAGCAGACAGGGCGGCAACACCGGGGAGCTGTTTTTT
. . TRBJ1-1 TRBV28 CASSLQPRRGGITEAFF TGTGCCAGCTCTCTACAGCCGCGGAGGGGAGGAATCACTGAAGCTTTCTTT
. TRBD1 TRBJ2-1 TRBV6-1 CASSEPGQGAVEQFF TGTGCCAGCAGTGAACCGGGACAGGGGGCAGTGGAGCAGTTCTTC
. TRBD1 TRBJ2-7 TRBV7-6 CASSFSDRAIYEQYF TGTGCCAGCAGCTTTTCCGACAGGGCGATCTACGAGCAGTACTTC
. . TRBJ1-1 TRBV29-1 CSVERQPQAFF TGCAGCGTTGAAAGACAGCCTCAAGCTTTCTTT
few TRBD1 TRBJ2-5 TRBV13 CASSRTGYETQYF TGTGCCAGCAGCCGGACAGGGTACGAGACCCAGTACTTC
. TRBD2 TRBJ2-7 TRBV6-6 CAIGTSGNLQQYF TGTGCCATCGGGACTAGCGGGAATCTGCAGCAGTACTTC
. . TRBJ2-1 TRBV6-5 CASNRRDSANEQFF TGTGCCAGCAACCGCCGGGACTCAGCAAATGAGCAGTTCTTC
. . TRBJ2-1 TRBV28 CATTSSDKYNEQFF TGTGCCACCACGTCCTCGGACAAATACAATGAGCAGTTCTTC
. . TRBJ2-1 TRBV10-1 CASSEASVLNEQFF TGCGCCAGCAGTGAGGCCAGCGTTCTTAATGAGCAGTTCTTC
. TRBD1 TRBJ1-1 TRBV11-3 CASSLGRVGGNTEAFF TGTGCCAGCAGCTTAGGGAGGGTAGGGGGCAACACTGAAGCTTTCTTT
. . TRBJ1-2 TRBV5-4 CASSLGGGIYGYTF TGTGCCAGCAGCTTGGGGGGAGGGATCTATGGCTACACCTTC
many . TRBJ1-2 TRBV7-9 CASRRADVGRRTLNYGYTF TGTGCCAGCAGACGGGCGGATGTGGGACGGCGGACTCTTAACTATGGCTACACCTTC
. . TRBJ2-1 TRBV18 CASSPPAMAGQYNEQFF TGTGCCAGCTCACCACCTGCAATGGCGGGACAATACAATGAGCAGTTCTTC